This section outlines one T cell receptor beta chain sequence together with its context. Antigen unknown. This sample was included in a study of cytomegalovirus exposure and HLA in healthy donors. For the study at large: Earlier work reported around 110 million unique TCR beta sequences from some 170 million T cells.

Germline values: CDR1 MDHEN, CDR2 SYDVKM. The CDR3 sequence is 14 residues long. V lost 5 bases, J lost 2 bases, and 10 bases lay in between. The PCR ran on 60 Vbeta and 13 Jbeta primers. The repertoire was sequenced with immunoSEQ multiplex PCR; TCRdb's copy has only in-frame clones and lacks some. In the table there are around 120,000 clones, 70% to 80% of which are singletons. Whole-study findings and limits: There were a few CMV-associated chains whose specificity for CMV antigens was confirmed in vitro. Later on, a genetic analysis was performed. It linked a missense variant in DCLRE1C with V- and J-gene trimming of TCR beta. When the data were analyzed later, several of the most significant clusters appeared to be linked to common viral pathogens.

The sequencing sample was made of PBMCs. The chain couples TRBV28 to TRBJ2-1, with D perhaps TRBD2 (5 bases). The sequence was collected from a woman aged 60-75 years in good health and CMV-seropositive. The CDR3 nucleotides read TGTGCCAGCAGTGGCGGGTGGGCCTACAATGAGCAGTTCTTC. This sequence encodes CASSGGWAYNEQFF.